Following are 20 T cell receptor beta chains from one sample sequenced in a study of identical twins. In TCRdb, the 5' RACE reads were re-called with MiXCR into one record per CDR3 protein. The table records around 370,000 distinct CDR3 sequences, roughly 9% of them present only once. Material: naive T cells sorted from blood. These receptor sequences come from a woman aged 45-59 years in good health.

This clonotype showed up just a few times. The chain couples TRBV18 to TRBJ2-1; D remains ambiguous. This CDR3 is 14 amino acids long. V dropped 3 bases and J dropped 7 bases, with 13 bases sitting between them. The germline V gene has CDR1 KGHSH and CDR2 LQKENI. The chain's CDR3 is CASSPGSPRNEQFF. CDR3 coding DNA: TGTGCCAGCTCACCCGGCTCTCCAAGAAATGAGCAGTTCTTC.

This clonotype was detected many times. This chain uses TRBV5-1 with TRBJ1-3; no reliable D call. Trimming took 4 bases from V and 2 from J, leaving 19 bases between them. From germline, CDR1 is SGHRS and CDR2 YFSETQ. This CDR3 is built from 17 residues. The CDR3 coding sequence is TGCGCCAGCAGCGCCGATCCTCCTTCGACACCTGGAAACACCATATATTTT. Translated: CASSADPPSTPGNTIYF.

This chain joins TRBV11-2 and TRBJ1-2; 9 bases map to TRBD1. The germline gives CDR1 SGHAT, CDR2 FQNNGV. Trimming cost V 1 base and J 8 bases; bases outside gene matches: 8. CDR3 length: 15 residues. The CDR3 bases are TGTGCCAGCAGCTTAGCGGGGGACAGGGCGCGGGGCTACACCTTC. This encodes CASSLAGDRARGYTF.

CDR3 loop: CASSLSGHPQETQYF. CDR3 nucleotide sequence: TGCGCCAGCAGCTTGAGCGGGCACCCCCAAGAGACCCAGTACTTC. V usage is TRBV5-1 and J usage is TRBJ2-5, with TRBD2 as a possible D gene (6 bases). CDR1 SGHRS and CDR2 YFSETQ come from the germline V gene. Trimming took off 1 base at V and 1 base at J, with 11 bases between the two ends. This CDR3 spans 15 amino acids.

The chain links TRBV24-1 to TRBJ1-4; no firm D call. The germline V gene has CDR1 KGHDR and CDR2 SFDVKD. CDR3 length: 12 residues. Trimming took 4 bases from V and 5 from J, leaving 4 bases between them. This CDR3 is CATSEANEKLFF. The CDR3 nucleotides read TGTGCCACCAGTGAGGCCAATGAAAAACTGTTTTTT.

This chain uses TRBV6-5 with TRBJ1-1; D remains ambiguous. The V gene's germline CDR1 is MNHEY and CDR2 SVGAGI. This CDR3 is 13 amino acids long. The V end lost 5 bases, the J end lost 6 bases, and 13 bases lay between the germline ends. The CDR3 region is CASSEATIAEAFF. For the CDR3, the DNA is TGTGCCAGCAGTGAAGCTACGATCGCTGAAGCTTTCTTT.

At least ten counts were recorded for this clonotype. The chain has TRBV12-3 or TRBV12-4 and TRBJ2-1; 9 bases are a match to TRBD2. J was trimmed by 6 bases and V by 5 bases; bases with no gene match: 5. The length of the CDR3 is 14 residues. The CDR3 DNA is TGTGCCAGCAGTCCCCCGGGACTAGCCAATGAGCAGTTCTTC. Its translation: CASSPPGLANEQFF.

Details on this clonotype: The germline gene is not matched at one end of the junction; a read error may be the cause. The rearrangement uses TRBV7-2 and TRBJ1-4, with 7 positions matching TRBD1. Germline-derived CDR1 and CDR2 are SGHTA and FQGNSA. This CDR3 has 16 residues. CDR3 loop: CASSVVTGQPNEKLFF. DNA for the CDR3: TGTGCCAGCAGCGTAGTTACGGGACAGCCTAATGAAAAACTGTTTTTC.

This clonotype was counted between two and nine times. The chain carries TRBV12-3 or TRBV12-4 and TRBJ2-1, with 9 bases matching TRBD2. V was clipped by 3 bases and J by 5 bases; unmatched bases: 5. The CDR3 extends over 15 amino acids. CDR3 residues: CASSFGGRGHNEQFF. The CDR3 DNA reads TGTGCCAGCAGTTTCGGCGGGAGGGGTCACAATGAGCAGTTCTTC.

This clonotype occurred a few times. The chain employs TRBV6-5 and TRBJ2-7; the D gene is possibly TRBD1 (5 bases). Trimming cost V 4 bases and J 3 bases, with 16 bases left between them. The CDR3 is made up of 15 amino acids. Germline V gene sequence: CDR1 MNHEY, CDR2 SVGAGI. The DNA of the CDR3 is TGTGCCAGCAGTTGGCCAACAGGCAGAGTCTACGAGCAGTACGTC. It is translated as CASSWPTGRVYEQYV.

This clonotype has a handful of counts. The rearrangement uses TRBV4-2 and TRBJ2-7; 8 bases map to TRBD2. Looked up from germline, CDR1 is LGHNA and CDR2 is YNFKEQ. The CDR3 extends over 13 amino acids. V shed 4 bases, J shed 3 bases, and the junction held 2 bases outside the gene matches. The CDR3 loop reads CASSPGGGYEQYF. CDR3 DNA: TGTGCCAGCAGCCCGGGGGGGGGCTACGAGCAGTACTTC.

The CDR3 loop is CASSLRSGFSTDTQYF. The CDR3 DNA is TGTGCCAGCAGCTTAAGGTCAGGATTTAGCACAGATACGCAGTATTTT. The chain is built from TRBV3-1 and TRBJ2-3; D not resolved. This CDR3 contains 16 residues. V was trimmed by 5 bases and J by 0 bases, leaving 15 bases between them. Germline assignment: CDR1 LGHDT and CDR2 YNNKEL (reference sequence).

This rearrangement joins TRBV5-1 to TRBJ2-3; 8 bases map to TRBD2. The CDR3 extends over 16 amino acids. Germline V gene lookup returns CDR1 SGHRS and CDR2 YFSETQ. J lost 3 bases, V lost 1 base, and 7 bases had no gene match. The CDR3 sequence is CASSLKAGEGTDTQYF. CDR3 coding DNA: TGCGCCAGCAGCTTGAAAGCGGGAGAAGGAACAGATACGCAGTATTTT.

V is TRBV20-1 and J is TRBJ2-5; the match to TRBD1 covers 12 bases. This CDR3 is 15 amino acids long. The germline CDR1 and CDR2 sequences are DFQATT and SNEGSKA (reference sequence). V trimming: 3 bases; J trimming: 7 bases; junction bases outside the gene matches: 9. For the CDR3, the DNA is TGCAGTGCTAGTGACTCCGGGACAGGGGGCTTGACCCAGTACTTC. Its translation: CSASDSGTGGLTQYF.

The gene calls are TRBV4-2 and TRBJ2-1; perhaps TRBD2 as D (5 bases). This CDR3 spans 17 amino acids. The germline gives CDR1 LGHNA, CDR2 YNFKEQ. Trimming removed 0 bases from V and 6 bases from J, with 18 bases in between. CDR3 region: CASSQERTSAFLNEQFF. DNA of the CDR3: TGTGCCAGCAGCCAAGAGAGGACTTCCGCCTTTCTCAATGAGCAGTTCTTC.

This clonotype showed up just a few times. V and J are TRBV20-1 and TRBJ1-2; 8 bases line up with TRBD1. V shed 1 base and J 8 bases; nucleotides not matched to a gene: 6. The CDR3 loop spans 13 amino acids. CDR1 is DFQATT and CDR2 is SNEGSKA in the germline V gene (reference sequence). The CDR3 loop is CSARVDRGKGYTF. The CDR3 DNA follows: TGCAGTGCTAGAGTTGACAGGGGTAAAGGCTACACCTTC.

The chain has TRBV6-1 and TRBJ2-1; D gene unclear. Trimming removed 6 bases from V and 15 bases from J, with 21 bases in between. Per the germline V gene, CDR1 is MNHNS and CDR2 is SASEGT. The CDR3 totals 13 residues. Here the CDR3 reads CASREMTRDGLFF. DNA of the CDR3: TGTGCCAGCAGAGAAATGACCCGTGATGGTCTGTTCTTC.

This clonotype was observed at least ten times. This chain joins TRBV20-1 and TRBJ2-2; no clear D. The CDR3 spans 13 residues. Germline V lookup: CDR1 DFQATT, CDR2 SNEGSKA (reference sequence). Trimming cost V 0 bases and J 6 bases, with 8 bases left between them. DNA of the CDR3: TGCAGTGCTAGAGATGGTAGGGCCGGGGAGCTGTTTTTT. Translation gives CSARDGRAGELFF.

V and J are TRBV9 and TRBJ1-1; 8 bases line up with TRBD1. The ends lost 4 bases at V and 6 bases at J; junction bases unmatched: 14. Looked up from germline, CDR1 is SGDLS and CDR2 is YYNGEE. This CDR3 comprises 16 residues. CDR3 amino acids: CASSPRTGMKLAEAFF. For the CDR3, the DNA is TGTGCCAGCAGCCCCAGGACAGGGATGAAATTGGCTGAAGCTTTCTTT.

This clonotype was detected a few times. The V call is TRBV15, the J call TRBJ2-1; 14 nucleotides match TRBD2. The V segment lost 1 base and the J segment 10 bases; nucleotides outside the gene matches: 6. The germline V gene has CDR1 LNHNV and CDR2 YYDKDF (reference sequence). The CDR3 loop spans 16 amino acids. The CDR3 DNA reads as TGTGCCACCAGCAGAGGAGGGAGACTAGCGGGGGGGGAGCAGTTCTTC. It specifies CATSRGGRLAGGEQFF.